This T cell receptor beta chain was captured by sequencing in a study of blood T cell repertoires in COVID-19. Study in general: Some COVID-19 samples were acute and others convalescent; all came from the United States, Italy and Spain. From T cells, B-cell-depleted T cells, or PBMCs came the material, which was cDNA or gDNA.

CDR3 length: 16 amino acids. Per the germline V gene, CDR1 is SGHDN and CDR2 is FVKESK. V shed 4 bases and J shed 3 bases, with 19 bases lying between them. The authors' processing: Amplification of reference gene primers provided the estimated nucleated cell counts. The data were produced by immunoSEQ multiplex PCR, yet TCRdb's version contains in-frame clones alone and is incomplete. The DNA gave D and trimming, while V, J and clone size come from that table. The repertoire includes about 110,000 clones, roughly 90% of them detected once, and 4.5% to 5% sits in the top ten. This chain uses TRBV14 with TRBJ2-7; maybe TRBD1 (6 bases). The receptor comes from a man aged 35-49 years with active or convalescent COVID-19. Sequenced sample: peripheral blood. CDR3 nucleotides: TGTGCCAGCAGCCGGGCTATGGACAGCGGAGACTACGAGCAGTACTTC. Translating it yields CASSRAMDSGDYEQYF.